The clone carrying this T cell receptor beta chain came up many times. The antigen remains undetermined. cDNA was made from 500 ng RNA using alpha and beta constant primers. Using multiplexing indices, alpha and beta chain libraries were generated apart by chain-specific third strand synthesis. After a brief PCR adding P5, P7 and a second index, about 24 amplification cycles followed. TCRdb re-called the 5' RACE reads with MiXCR, one entry per CDR3 protein. The table includes some 15,000 distinct CDR3 sequences, about 7.7% detected once. All unsorted peripheral T cells were captured because whole blood was used without fractionation. The sample belongs to a study of HIV-infected patients and healthy controls. Whole-study findings and limits: Slight age and sex differences between study cohorts did not explain the diversity differences.

Trimming removed 1 base at V and 0 bases at J, with 13 bases between. The CDR3 covers 17 residues. Germline assignment: CDR1 MGHRA and CDR2 YSYEKL. The origin of this receptor is an adult in good health. The sequencing input was blood. The chain joins TRBV4-1 to TRBJ2-1; D possibly uses TRBD1 or TRBD2 (5 bases each). CDR3 residues: CASSQAEWGSSYNEQFF. CDR3 DNA sequence: TGCGCCAGCAGCCAAGCTGAATGGGGGAGCTCCTACAATGAGCAGTTCTTC.